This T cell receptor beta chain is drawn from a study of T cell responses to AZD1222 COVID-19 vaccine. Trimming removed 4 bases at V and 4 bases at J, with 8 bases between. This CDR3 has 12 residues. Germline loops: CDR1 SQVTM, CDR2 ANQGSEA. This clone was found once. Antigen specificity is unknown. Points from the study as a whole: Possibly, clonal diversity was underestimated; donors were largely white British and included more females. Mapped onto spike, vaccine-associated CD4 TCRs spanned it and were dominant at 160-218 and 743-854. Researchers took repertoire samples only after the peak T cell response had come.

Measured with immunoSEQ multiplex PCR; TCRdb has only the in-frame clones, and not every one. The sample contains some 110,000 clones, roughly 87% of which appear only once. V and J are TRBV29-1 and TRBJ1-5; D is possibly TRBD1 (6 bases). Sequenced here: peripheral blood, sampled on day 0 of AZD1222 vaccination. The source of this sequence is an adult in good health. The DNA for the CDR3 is TGCAGCGTTGGGACAGCGAATCAGCCCCAGCATTTT. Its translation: CSVGTANQPQHF. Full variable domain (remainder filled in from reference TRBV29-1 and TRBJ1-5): SAVISQKPSRDICQRGTSLTIQCQVDSQVTMMFWYRQQPGQSLTLIATANQGSEATYESGFVIDKFPISRPNLTFSTLTVSNMSPEDSSIYLCSVGTANQPQHFGDGTRLSIL.